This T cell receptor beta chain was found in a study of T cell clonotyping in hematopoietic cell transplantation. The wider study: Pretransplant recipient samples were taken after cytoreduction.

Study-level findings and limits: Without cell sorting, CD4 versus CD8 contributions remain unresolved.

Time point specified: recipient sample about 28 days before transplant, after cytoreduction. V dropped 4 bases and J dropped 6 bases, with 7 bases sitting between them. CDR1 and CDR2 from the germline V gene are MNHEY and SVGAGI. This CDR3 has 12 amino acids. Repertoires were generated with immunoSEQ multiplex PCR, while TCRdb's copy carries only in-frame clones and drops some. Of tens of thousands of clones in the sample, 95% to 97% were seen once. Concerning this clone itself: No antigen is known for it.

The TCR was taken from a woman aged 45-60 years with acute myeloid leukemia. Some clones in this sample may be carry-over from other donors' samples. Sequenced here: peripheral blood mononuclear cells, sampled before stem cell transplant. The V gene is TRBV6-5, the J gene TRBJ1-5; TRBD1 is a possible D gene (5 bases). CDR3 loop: CASSSGPQPQHF. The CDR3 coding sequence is TGTGCCAGCAGTTCAGGGCCTCAGCCCCAGCATTTT.